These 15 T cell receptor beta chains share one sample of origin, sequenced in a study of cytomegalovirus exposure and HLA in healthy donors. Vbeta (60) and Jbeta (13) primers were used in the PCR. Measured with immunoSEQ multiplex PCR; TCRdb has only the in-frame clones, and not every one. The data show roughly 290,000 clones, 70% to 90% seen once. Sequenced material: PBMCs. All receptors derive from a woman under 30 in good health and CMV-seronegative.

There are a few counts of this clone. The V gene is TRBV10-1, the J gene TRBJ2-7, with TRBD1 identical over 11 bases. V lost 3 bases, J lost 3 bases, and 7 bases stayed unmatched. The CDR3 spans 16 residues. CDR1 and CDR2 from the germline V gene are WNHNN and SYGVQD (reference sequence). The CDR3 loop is CASSDQAGQGDYEQYF. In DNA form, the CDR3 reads TGCGCCAGCAGTGACCAGGCGGGACAGGGGGACTACGAGCAGTACTTC.

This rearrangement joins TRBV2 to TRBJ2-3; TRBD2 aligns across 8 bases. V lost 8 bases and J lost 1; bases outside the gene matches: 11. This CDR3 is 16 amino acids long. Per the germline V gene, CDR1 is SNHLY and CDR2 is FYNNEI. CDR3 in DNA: TGTGCCAGCGGGTGGAACTTAGCGGGGCGCACAGATACGCAGTATTTT. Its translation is CASGWNLAGRTDTQYF.

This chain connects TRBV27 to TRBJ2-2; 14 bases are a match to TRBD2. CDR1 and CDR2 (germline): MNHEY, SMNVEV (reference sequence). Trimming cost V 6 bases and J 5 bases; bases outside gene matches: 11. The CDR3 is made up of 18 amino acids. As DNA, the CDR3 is TGTGCCAGCAGAAAGGGGACTAGCGGGGGCCAACAAACCGGGGAGCTGTTTTTT. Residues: CASRKGTSGGQQTGELFF.

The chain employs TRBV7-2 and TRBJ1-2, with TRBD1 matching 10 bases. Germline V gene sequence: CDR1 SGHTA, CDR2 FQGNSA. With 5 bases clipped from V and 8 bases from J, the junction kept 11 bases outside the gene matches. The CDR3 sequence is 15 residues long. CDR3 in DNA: TGTGCCAGCAGCAGACAGGGGGCGAGCGGTCAGGGCTACACCTTC. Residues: CASSRQGASGQGYTF.

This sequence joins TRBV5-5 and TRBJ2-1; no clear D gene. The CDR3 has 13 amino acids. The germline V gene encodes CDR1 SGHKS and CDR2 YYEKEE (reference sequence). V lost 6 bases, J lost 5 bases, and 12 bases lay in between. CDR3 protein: CASTTQAHNEQFF. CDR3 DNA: TGTGCCAGCACCACCCAAGCTCACAATGAGCAGTTCTTC.

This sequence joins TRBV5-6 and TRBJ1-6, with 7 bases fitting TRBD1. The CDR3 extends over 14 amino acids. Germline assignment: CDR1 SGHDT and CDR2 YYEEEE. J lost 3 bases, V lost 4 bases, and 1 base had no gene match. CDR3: CASSRDSYNSPLHF. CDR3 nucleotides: TGTGCCAGCAGCCGGGACAGCTATAATTCACCCCTCCACTTT. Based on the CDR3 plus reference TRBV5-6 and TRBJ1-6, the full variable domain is DAGVTQSPTHLIKTRGQQVTLRCSPKSGHDTVSWYQQALGQGPQFIFQYYEEEERQRGNFPDRFSGHQFPNYSSELNVNALLLGDSALYLCASSRDSYNSPLHFGNGTRLTVT.

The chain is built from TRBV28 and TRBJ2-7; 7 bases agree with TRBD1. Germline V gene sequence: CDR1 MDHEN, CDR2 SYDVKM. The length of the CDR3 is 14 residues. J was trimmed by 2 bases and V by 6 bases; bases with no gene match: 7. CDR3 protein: CASRSTGAPYEQYF. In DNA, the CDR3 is TGTGCCAGCAGGTCTACAGGGGCCCCCTACGAGCAGTACTTC.

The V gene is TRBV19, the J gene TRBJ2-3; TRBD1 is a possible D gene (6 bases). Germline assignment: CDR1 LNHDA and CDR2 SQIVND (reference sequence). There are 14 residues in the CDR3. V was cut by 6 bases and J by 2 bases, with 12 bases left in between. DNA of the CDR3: TGTGCCAGTAGGGGGGCCCCTAACACAGATACGCAGTATTTT. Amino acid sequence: CASRGAPNTDTQYF.

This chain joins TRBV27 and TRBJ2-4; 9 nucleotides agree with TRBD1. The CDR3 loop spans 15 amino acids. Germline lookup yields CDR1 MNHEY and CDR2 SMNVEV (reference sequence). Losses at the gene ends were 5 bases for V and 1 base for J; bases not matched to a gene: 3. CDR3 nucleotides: TGTGCCAGCAGTGGGGGGACAGGGGCCAAAAACATTCAGTACTTC. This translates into CASSGGTGAKNIQYF.

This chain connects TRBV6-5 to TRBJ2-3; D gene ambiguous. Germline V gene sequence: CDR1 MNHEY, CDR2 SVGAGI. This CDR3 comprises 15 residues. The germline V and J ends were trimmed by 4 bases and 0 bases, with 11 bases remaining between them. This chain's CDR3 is CASSFNPTSTDTQYF. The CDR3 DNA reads TGTGCCAGCAGTTTCAACCCGACTAGCACAGATACGCAGTATTTT.

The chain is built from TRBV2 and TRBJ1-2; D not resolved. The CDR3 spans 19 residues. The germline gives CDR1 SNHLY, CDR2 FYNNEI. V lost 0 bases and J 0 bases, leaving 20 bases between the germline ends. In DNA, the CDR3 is TGTGCCAGCAGTGAAGCCCCCGCTCAGTCGCAAAATCCTAACTATGGCTACACCTTC. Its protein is CASSEAPAQSQNPNYGYTF.

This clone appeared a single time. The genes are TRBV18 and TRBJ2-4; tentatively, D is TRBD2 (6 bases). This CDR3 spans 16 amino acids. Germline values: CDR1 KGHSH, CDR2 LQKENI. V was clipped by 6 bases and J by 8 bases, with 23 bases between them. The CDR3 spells CASSLGRSGKLDIQYF. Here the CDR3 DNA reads TGTGCCAGCTCCCTAGGGAGGTCAGGGAAGTTAGACATTCAGTACTTC. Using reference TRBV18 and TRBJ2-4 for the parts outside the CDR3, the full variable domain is NAGVMQNPRHLVRRRGQEARLRCSPMKGHSHVYWYRQLPEEGLKFMVYLQKENIIDESGMPKERFSAEFPKEGPSILRIQQVVRGDSAAYFCASSLGRSGKLDIQYFGAGTRLSVL.

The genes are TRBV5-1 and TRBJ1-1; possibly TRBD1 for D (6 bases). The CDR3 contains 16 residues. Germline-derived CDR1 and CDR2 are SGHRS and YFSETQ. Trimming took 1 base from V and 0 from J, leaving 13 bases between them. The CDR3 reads CASSLSGTPMNTEAFF. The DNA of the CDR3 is TGCGCCAGCAGCTTGTCCGGGACACCTATGAACACTGAAGCTTTCTTT.

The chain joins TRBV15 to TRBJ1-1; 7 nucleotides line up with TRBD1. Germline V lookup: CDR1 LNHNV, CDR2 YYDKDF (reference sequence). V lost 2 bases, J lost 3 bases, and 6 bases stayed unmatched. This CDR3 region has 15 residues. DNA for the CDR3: TGTGCCACCAGCAGACCGACAGGGATCTACACTGAAGCTTTCTTT. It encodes CATSRPTGIYTEAFF. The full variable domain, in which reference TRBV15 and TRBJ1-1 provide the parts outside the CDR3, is DAMVIQNPRYQVTQFGKPVTLSCSQTLNHNVMYWYQQKSSQAPKLLFHYYDKDFNNEADTPDNFQSRRPNTSFCFLDIRSPGLGDTAMYLCATSRPTGIYTEAFFGQGTRLTVV.

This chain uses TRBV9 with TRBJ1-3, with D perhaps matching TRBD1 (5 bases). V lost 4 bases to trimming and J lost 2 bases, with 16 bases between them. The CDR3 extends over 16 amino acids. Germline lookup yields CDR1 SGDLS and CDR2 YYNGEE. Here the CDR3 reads CASSLGGTSPGNTIYF. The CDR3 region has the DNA TGTGCCAGCAGCCTCGGGGGGACGTCCCCTGGAAACACCATATATTTT.